Listed below are T cell receptor beta chains from one sample, sequenced in a study of early stage breast cancer tumors. Repertoires were generated with immunoSEQ multiplex PCR, while TCRdb's copy carries only in-frame clones and drops some. Of around 13,000 clones listed, approximately 80% are singletons. The sample was normal breast tissue next to the tumor. These receptors originate from a person aged 45-60 years with breast cancer. Both conserved end residues are part of each CDR3. Fields, in order: clone size, V gene, J gene, D gene, CDR3 protein, CDR3 DNA. D genes are given only for firm matches. Clone size is shown for a subset of rows, as once, few, many or a class of expanded clone.

>.|TRBV11-3|TRBJ2-1|.
CASSPGHQTNEQFF
TGTGCCAGCAGCCCGGGACACCAAACCAATGAGCAGTTCTTC
>.|TRBV6-6|TRBJ2-3|.
CASTPTNLDTQYF
TGTGCCAGCACCCCGACTAACTTAGATACGCAGTATTTT
>.|TRBV6-1|TRBJ1-4|.
CASSDFGGQTNEKLFF
TGTGCCAGCAGTGATTTCGGTGGGCAAACTAATGAAAAACTGTTTTTT
>.|TRBV7-2|TRBJ2-1|.
CASSESGSSYNEQFF
TGTGCCAGCAGCGAGTCGGGGAGCAGCTACAATGAGCAGTTCTTC
>few|TRBV12-5|TRBJ2-5|TRBD2
CASVISGRAPPETQYF
TGTGCTAGTGTCATTAGCGGGAGGGCCCCTCCAGAGACCCAGTACTTC
>.|TRBV7-2|TRBJ2-7|.
CASSLVGGTGGSIFEQYF
TGTGCCAGCAGCTTAGTCGGGGGAACCGGCGGGTCTATTTTCGAGCAGTACTTC
>once|TRBV5-5|TRBJ2-7|.
CASSSGTPEGYYEQYF
TGTGCCAGCAGCTCCGGGACTCCCGAGGGGTACTACGAGCAGTACTTC
>.|TRBV28|TRBJ1-2|.
CASSLSPGSYGYTF
TGTGCCAGCAGTTTATCCCCGGGGAGCTATGGCTACACCTTC
>.|TRBV7-2|TRBJ2-2|.
CASSLVSAPGQQSGELFF
TGTGCCAGCAGCTTAGTATCGGCCCCGGGGCAGCAATCCGGGGAGCTGTTTTTT
>.|TRBV7-8|TRBJ1-1|.
CASSLGTGRRIGEAFF
TGTGCCAGCAGCTTAGGAACAGGGAGGAGAATAGGTGAAGCTTTCTTT
>.|TRBV9|TRBJ2-1|.
CASSVSGQDYNEQFF
TGTGCCAGCAGCGTTTCGGGACAAGACTACAATGAGCAGTTCTTC
>.|TRBV5-1|TRBJ1-2|.
CASSLVPGAGYTF
TGCGCCAGCAGCTTGGTACCTGGGGCTGGCTACACCTTC
>.|TRBV5-1|TRBJ2-1|TRBD1
CASSYRGGNEQFF
TGCGCCAGCAGCTACAGGGGTGGCAATGAGCAGTTCTTC
>.|TRBV7-2|TRBJ1-1|TRBD1
CASSLGGTGNTEAFF
TGTGCCAGCAGCTTAGGTGGGACAGGGAACACTGAAGCTTTCTTT
>.|TRBV18|TRBJ2-2|TRBD1
CASSPRDRGGAANTGELFF
TGTGCCAGCTCACCACGGGACAGGGGTGGGGCCGCGAACACCGGGGAGCTGTTTTTT
>.|TRBV28|TRBJ2-1|.
CASHGGALINEQFF
TGTGCCTCCCACGGAGGGGCGCTCATCAATGAGCAGTTCTTC
>.|TRBV27|TRBJ1-1|TRBD1
CASSSRTGSRYTEAFF
TGTGCCAGCAGTTCCAGGACAGGGTCTCGGTACACTGAAGCTTTCTTT
>.|TRBV2|TRBJ2-5|.
CASSVERGGLKKQETQYF
TGTGCCAGCAGTGTTGAGAGGGGGGGCCTTAAGAAACAAGAGACCCAGTACTTC
>.|TRBV7-9|TRBJ1-4|TRBD1
CASSVGTGANEKLFF
TGTGCCAGCAGCGTTGGGACAGGGGCTAATGAAAAACTGTTTTTT
>.|TRBV7-2|TRBJ1-2|TRBD1
CASSFGTGYGYTF
TGTGCCAGCAGCTTCGGGACAGGGTATGGCTACACCTTC
>.|TRBV27|TRBJ2-6|.
CASSRTGTNGANVLTF
TGTGCCAGCAGTAGGACAGGGACTAATGGGGCCAACGTCCTGACTTTC
>.|TRBV4-3|TRBJ1-5|TRBD1
CASSQDPGGFNQPQHF
TGCGCCAGCAGCCAAGATCCAGGGGGATTCAATCAGCCCCAGCATTTT
>.|TRBV13|TRBJ1-1|.
CASSLVTGNTEAFF
TGTGCCAGCAGCTTAGTAACAGGTAACACTGAAGCTTTCTTT
>.|TRBV7-9|TRBJ2-5|.
CASSFGTGKETQYF
TGTGCCAGCAGCTTCGGTACAGGGAAAGAGACCCAGTACTTC
>.|TRBV5-1|TRBJ2-5|TRBD2
CASSGLDQETQYF
TGCGCCAGCAGCGGACTAGACCAAGAGACCCAGTACTTC
>.|TRBV5-1|TRBJ2-1|.
CASSLETSYNEQFF
TGCGCCAGCAGCTTGGAGACTAGCTACAATGAGCAGTTCTTC
>once|TRBV29-1|TRBJ2-5|.
CSVEGVSSQETQYF
TGCAGCGTTGAAGGGGTTAGCTCGCAAGAGACCCAGTACTTC
>.|TRBV7-9|TRBJ2-3|.
CASSLSGSTDTQYF
TGTGCCAGCAGCCTCAGCGGGAGCACAGATACGCAGTATTTT
>.|TRBV27|TRBJ1-2|TRBD1
CASSPSRTGIYGYTF
TGTGCCAGCAGTCCCTCCAGGACAGGGATCTATGGCTACACCTTC
>.|TRBV30|TRBJ1-5|.
CAWSLPGPSPGNQPQHF
TGTGCCTGGAGTCTCCCGGGACCTTCGCCAGGCAATCAGCCCCAGCATTTT
>.|TRBV30|TRBJ1-5|TRBD1
CAWSATGEQPQHF
TGTGCCTGGAGTGCCACAGGGGAACAGCCCCAGCATTTT
>.|TRBV11-3|TRBJ2-2|TRBD2
CASSLEAGAGELFF
TGTGCCAGCAGCTTAGAGGCGGGGGCCGGGGAGCTGTTTTTT
>.|TRBV7-2|TRBJ2-5|TRBD1
CASSLEVLGQGWTQYF
TGTGCCAGCAGCTTAGAGGTGTTGGGACAGGGGTGGACCCAGTACTTC
>.|TRBV7-2|TRBJ2-7|TRBD1
CASSPEGQGVEQYF
TGTGCCAGCAGCCCCGAGGGACAGGGGGTCGAGCAGTACTTC
>.|TRBV7-9|TRBJ1-3|TRBD1
CASSSQTGFSGNTIYF
TGTGCCAGCAGCTCCCAGACAGGGTTCAGTGGAAACACCATATATTTT
>.|TRBV4-3|TRBJ2-7|TRBD1
CASSQEVDRAYEQYF
TGCGCCAGCAGCCAAGAAGTGGACAGGGCCTACGAGCAGTACTTC
>.|TRBV25-1|TRBJ1-4|.
CASSENEKLFF
TGTGCCAGCAGTGAAAATGAAAAACTGTTTTTT